These 11 T cell receptor beta chains were all obtained from the same sample, sequenced in a study of glioma-infiltrating T cells. TCR alpha and beta CDR3 regions were amplified from RNA using iRepertoire nested multiplex PCR. TCRdb re-analysed the multiplex PCR reads in MiXCR, keeping a single row per CDR3 protein. The profile shows tens of thousands of distinct CDR3 sequences, roughly 23% of them singletons. What was sequenced was glioma tissue, nonneoplastic brain tissue, or PBMCs (not recorded which). Receptors were obtained from a human donor with low-grade glioma or glioblastoma, undergoing nonglioma brain surgery, or in good health (not recorded which).

The V gene is TRBV6-1, the J gene TRBJ2-7; TRBD1 is a possible D gene (6 bases). The germline V gene has CDR1 MNHNS and CDR2 SASEGT. The CDR3 loop spans 13 amino acids. V lost 7 bases and J 3 bases, leaving 13 bases between the germline ends. The CDR3 here is CASMGARGYEQYF. The CDR3 DNA follows: TGTGCCAGCATGGGCGCCAGGGGCTACGAGCAGTACTTC.

As to this clonotype: Given a much more abundant clone one base away, this may be a read error. The chain uses TRBV7-2 and TRBJ2-7, with no clear D. Trimming removed 2 bases from V and 7 bases from J, with 18 bases in between. The CDR3 contains 15 residues. The germline CDR1 and CDR2 sequences are SGHTA and FQGNSA. The CDR3 coding sequence is TGTGCCAGCAGCTTACGGTCCAACCCCTACAATGAGCAGTACTTC. It encodes CASSLRSNPYNEQYF.

The chain joins TRBV11-2 to TRBJ2-5; D might be TRBD1 or TRBD2, each matching 6 bases. Germline V gene sequence: CDR1 SGHAT, CDR2 FQNNGV. Trimming left V 1 base short and J 4 bases short, with 13 bases between. This CDR3 region has 15 residues. CDR3: CASSLVRGGRETQYF. The CDR3 DNA reads TGTGCCAGCAGCTTAGTACGAGGGGGGAGAGAGACCCAGTACTTC. The variable domain in full, with the rest retrieved from reference TRBV11-2 and TRBJ2-5, is EAGVAQSPRYKIIEKRQSVAFWCNPISGHATLYWYQQILGQGPKLLIQFQNNGVVDDSQLPKDRFSAERLKGVDSTLKIQPAKLEDSAVYLCASSLVRGGRETQYFGPGTRLLVL.

The V and J genes are TRBV12-3 or TRBV12-4 and TRBJ1-1; D unresolved. The CDR3 extends over 14 amino acids. V dropped 3 bases and J dropped 6 bases, with 14 bases sitting between them. The CDR3 sequence is CASSLDGRLSEAFF. The CDR3 DNA sequence: TGTGCCAGCAGTTTGGACGGCAGGTTGTCTGAAGCTTTCTTT.

The chain combines TRBV5-1 with TRBJ2-5; the D gene is possibly TRBD2 (6 bases). Trimming removed 4 bases from V and 4 bases from J, with 17 bases in between. Germline CDR1 is SGHRS and CDR2 is YFSETQ. This CDR3 is 15 amino acids long. CDR3 in DNA: TGCGCCAGCAGCCAGGAGGGCCAGGCGAGAGAGACCCAGTACTTC. This codes for CASSQEGQARETQYF.

This clonotype was recorded many times. The chain uses TRBV2 and TRBJ1-5; 9 positions match TRBD1. Losses at the gene ends were 8 bases for V and 7 bases for J; bases not matched to a gene: 12. The CDR3 spans 15 residues. Germline CDR1 is SNHLY and CDR2 is FYNNEI. CDR3 protein: CASALTGQGGQPQHF. The CDR3 region has the DNA TGTGCCAGCGCTCTGACGGGACAGGGAGGACAGCCCCAGCATTTT.

A word on this clonotype: With a much larger clone just one base away, this may be a read error. The chain joins TRBV5-1 to TRBJ1-2, with D uncertain. Germline V CDR1 and CDR2: SGHRS, YFSETQ. The length of the CDR3 is 13 residues. Trimming took 4 bases from V and 6 from J, leaving 13 bases between them. Here the CDR3 DNA reads TGCGCCAGCAGCACCGGACCTCAGAATGGCTACACCTTC. It specifies CASSTGPQNGYTF.

This clonotype was detected ten times or more. The rearrangement joins TRBV6-6 to TRBJ2-5; 13 bases fit TRBD2. CDR1 MNHNY and CDR2 SVGAGI come from the germline V gene (reference sequence). This CDR3 has 17 amino acids. Germline trimming cut 1 base from V and 5 bases from J; bases unmatched to any gene: 7. In DNA form, the CDR3 reads TGTGCCAGCAGTTACTTAGGGACTAGCGGGGATAGGGAGACCCAGTACTTC. Translation: CASSYLGTSGDRETQYF.

The sample holds many counts of this clonotype. V usage is TRBV15 and J usage is TRBJ2-3; 7 bases line up with TRBD1. Germline V gene sequence: CDR1 LNHNV, CDR2 YYDKDF (reference sequence). This CDR3 contains 15 residues. The V segment lost 4 bases and the J segment 0 bases; nucleotides outside the gene matches: 4. The CDR3 nucleotides read TGTGCCACCAGCACTAGGACAGGAAGCACAGATACGCAGTATTTT. It encodes CATSTRTGSTDTQYF.

This sequence joins TRBV7-8 and TRBJ2-7; D unclear. CDR3 size: 15 residues. Germline V gene sequence: CDR1 SGHVS, CDR2 FQNEAQ. V lost 2 bases and J lost 3, with 14 bases in between. CDR3 residues: CASSLSNRANYEQYF. DNA of the CDR3: TGTGCCAGCAGCTTATCGAACCGGGCCAACTACGAGCAGTACTTC.

This clonotype was observed many times. The V call is TRBV2, the J call TRBJ1-2, with a tentative D call TRBD1 (6 bases). Germline-derived CDR1 and CDR2 are SNHLY and FYNNEI. The length of the CDR3 is 14 residues. V was shortened by 3 bases and J by 4 bases, with 12 bases between the two germline ends. This CDR3 reads CASSDHRVSYGYTF. In nucleotides, the CDR3 is TGTGCCAGCAGTGACCACAGGGTGTCCTATGGCTACACCTTC.